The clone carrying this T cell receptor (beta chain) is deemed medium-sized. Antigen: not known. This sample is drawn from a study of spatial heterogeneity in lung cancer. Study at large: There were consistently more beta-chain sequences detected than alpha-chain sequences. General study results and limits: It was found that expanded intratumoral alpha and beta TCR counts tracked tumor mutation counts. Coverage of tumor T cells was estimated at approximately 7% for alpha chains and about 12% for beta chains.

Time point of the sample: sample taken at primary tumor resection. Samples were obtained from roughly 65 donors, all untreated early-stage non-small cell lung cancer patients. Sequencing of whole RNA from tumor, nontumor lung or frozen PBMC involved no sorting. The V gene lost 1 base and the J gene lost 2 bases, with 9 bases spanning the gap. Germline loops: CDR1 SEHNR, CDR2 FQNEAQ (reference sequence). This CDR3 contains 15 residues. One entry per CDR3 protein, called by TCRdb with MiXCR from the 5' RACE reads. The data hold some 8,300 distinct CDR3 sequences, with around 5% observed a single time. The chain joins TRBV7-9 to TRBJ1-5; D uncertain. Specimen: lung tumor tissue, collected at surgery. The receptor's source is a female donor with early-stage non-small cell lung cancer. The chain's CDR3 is CASSLEGGRNQPQHF. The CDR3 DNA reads TGTGCCAGCAGCTTAGAAGGAGGACGCAATCAGCCCCAGCATTTT.